This T cell receptor beta chain was sequenced during a study of regulatory T cells in long-lasting Graves disease. Unmatched junction bases numbered 4, after V lost 2 bases and J lost 6 bases. The CDR3 extends over 14 amino acids. CDR1 and CDR2 (germline): SNHLY, FYNNEI. Points on this clonotype: Its antigen is undetermined.

Libraries of TCR beta came from iRepertoire HTBI primers plus Arm-PCR of CDR3 regions. MiXCR was run by TCRdb on the multiplex PCR reads, yielding one entry per CDR3 protein. The sample has roughly 360,000 distinct CDR3 sequences; less than 30% are singletons. Study findings and constraints: Sharing of public clonotypes was greater in persistent patients (approximately 2,700) than in new patients (about 970).

Indicated time point: persistent/refractory GD, antithyroid drugs over 5 years with positive TRAb. Isolated PBMC RNA provided the starting material for the TCR library. The V and J genes are TRBV2 and TRBJ1-2, with 9 positions matching TRBD1. The sequences come from peripheral blood mononuclear cells (PBMCs), collected when the disease was refractory, from a patient treated with antithyroid drugs. This TCR came from a woman in her 40s with Graves disease. CDR3 protein: CASSEQGQGHGYTF. As DNA, the CDR3 is TGTGCCAGCAGTGAACAGGGACAGGGCCATGGCTACACCTTC.